The next 19 T cell receptor beta chains were all read from a single sample in a study of cytomegalovirus exposure and HLA in healthy donors (dated by TCRdb to the late 2010s). To prepare the library, the immunoSEQ multiplex PCR assay was applied. For the multiplex PCR, a mixture combining 60 forward primers for TCR Vbeta segments and 13 reverse primers for TCR Jbeta segments was used. TCRdb mirrors the immuneACCESS table, restricted to in-frame sequences. Some clones are absent from its copies; in checked studies, under half trace to an unresolved V gene, and the reason for the others is unknown. This sample lists about 120,000 clones; approximately 78% were detected once. Around 2% of the sample comes from the top ten. Sequencing was performed on PBMCs. These receptors all come from a man in his forties or fifties in good health and CMV-seronegative.

This rearrangement joins TRBV25-1 to TRBJ2-5; the match to TRBD2 covers 9 bases. V lost 3 bases to trimming and J lost 1 base; unmatched junction nucleotides: 6. Germline V gene lookup returns CDR1 MGHDK and CDR2 SYGVNS. This CDR3 has 16 residues. Written as DNA, the CDR3 is TGTGCCAGCAGTGATTGGAGCGGGGGGACCCAAGAGACCCAGTACTTC. Translated, it gives CASSDWSGGTQETQYF.

Worth noting for this clone: At one end the junction does not follow the germline gene, possibly because of a read error. V usage is TRBV7-9 and J usage is TRBJ2-7; 15 bases map to TRBD2. CDR1 is SEHNR and CDR2 is FQNEAQ in the germline V gene (reference sequence). The CDR3 length is 15 residues. The CDR3, as DNA: TGTGCCAGCACCCCTGGACTAGCGGGAGGGTACGAGCAGTGCTTC. Translated, it gives CASTPGLAGGYEQCF.

The V and J genes are TRBV27 and TRBJ1-1; a weak D match, TRBD1 (5 bases). Germline CDR1 reads MNHEY; CDR2 reads SMNVEV (reference sequence). The length of the CDR3 is 13 residues. Trimming left V 3 bases short and J 0 bases short, with 5 bases between. The CDR3 reads CASSFRVNTEAFF. The CDR3 DNA follows: TGTGCCAGCAGTTTCAGGGTGAACACTGAAGCTTTCTTT.

The chain combines TRBV14 with TRBJ2-7, with D unresolved. The CDR3 contains 12 residues. Germline V lookup: CDR1 SGHDN, CDR2 FVKESK. V lost 4 bases and J lost 4, with 8 bases in between. The chain's CDR3 is CASSRSLYEQYF. As DNA, the CDR3 is TGTGCCAGCAGCCGTAGTCTATACGAGCAGTACTTC.

The chain joins TRBV27 to TRBJ1-2; 7 bases are shared with TRBD1. J was trimmed by 5 bases and V by 4 bases; bases with no gene match: 7. This CDR3 has 14 amino acids. Germline V lookup: CDR1 MNHEY, CDR2 SMNVEV (reference sequence). The CDR3 DNA follows: TGTGCCAGCAGTTCCAGAACGGGACAGTATGGCTACACCTTC. Translating it yields CASSSRTGQYGYTF.

The sample holds one count of this clone. This rearrangement joins TRBV4-3 to TRBJ1-2; 8 bases align to TRBD1. CDR3 length: 16 residues. The J segment lost 8 bases and the V segment lost 1 base, leaving 12 bases of the junction unmatched. The germline V gene has CDR1 LGHNA and CDR2 YSLEER. CDR3 sequence: CASSQVWGRGRGGYTF. CDR3 bases: TGCGCCAGCAGCCAAGTTTGGGGCAGGGGGCGCGGAGGCTACACCTTC.

The chain links TRBV4-3 to TRBJ2-4, with 8 bases lining up with TRBD1. V lost 0 bases and J lost 7; bases outside the gene matches: 14. The CDR3 has 18 residues. Germline assignment: CDR1 LGHNA and CDR2 YSLEER. The CDR3 nucleotides are TGCGCCAGCAGCCAAGATGTGGACAGGGCCCCTTCGGTGAACATTCAGTACTTC. Protein product: CASSQDVDRAPSVNIQYF.

This clone was seen more than once but under ten times. The V and J genes are TRBV10-2 and TRBJ1-1; perhaps TRBD1 as D (5 bases). V lost 0 bases to trimming and J lost 5 bases, with 7 bases between them. The CDR3 sequence is 13 residues long. The germline gives CDR1 WSHSY, CDR2 SAAADI. Written as DNA, the CDR3 is TGCGCCAGCAGTGAGTCGCGGGGGACTGAAGCTTTCTTT. Its translation: CASSESRGTEAFF.

The gene calls are TRBV9 and TRBJ1-3, with 7 bases matching TRBD1. V gave up 2 bases and J gave up 1 base; unmatched junction bases: 3. The CDR3 covers 15 residues. Germline assignment: CDR1 SGDLS and CDR2 YYNGEE. CDR3 in amino acids: CASSVRGQSGNTIYF. In DNA form, the CDR3 reads TGTGCCAGCAGCGTTAGGGGACAGTCTGGAAACACCATATATTTT. Full variable domain (remainder filled in from reference TRBV9 and TRBJ1-3): DSGVTQTPKHLITATGQRVTLRCSPRSGDLSVYWYQQSLDQGLQFLIQYYNGEERAKGNILERFSAQQFPDLHSELNLSSLELGDSALYFCASSVRGQSGNTIYFGEGSWLTVV.

The genes are TRBV30 and TRBJ1-6, with D uncertain. The CDR3 loop spans 16 amino acids. V gave up 0 bases and J gave up 0 bases, with 9 bases separating them. Germline CDR1 GTSNPN, CDR2 SVGIG (reference sequence). The CDR3 is CAWSVRPSSYNSPLHF. The DNA of the CDR3 is TGTGCCTGGAGTGTGAGGCCTAGCTCCTATAATTCACCCCTCCACTTT.

The rearrangement joins TRBV5-5 to TRBJ2-1, with D tentatively TRBD1 (5 bases). The V gene's germline CDR1 is SGHKS and CDR2 YYEKEE (reference sequence). The V end lost 1 base, the J end lost 12 bases, and 11 bases lay between the germline ends. This CDR3 region has 12 residues. The DNA of the CDR3 is TGTGCCAGCAGCTTGTTGGGGCCCGGGCAGTTCTTC. Translation gives CASSLLGPGQFF.

V and J are TRBV30 and TRBJ1-5, with 11 bases fitting TRBD1. Germline V gene sequence: CDR1 GTSNPN, CDR2 SVGIG (reference sequence). The length of the CDR3 is 13 residues. The V gene end was trimmed by 6 bases and the J gene end by 6 bases; junction bases not matched to a gene: 4. The CDR3 loop is CACGQGASQPQHF. In DNA form, the CDR3 reads TGTGCCTGCGGACAGGGGGCATCTCAGCCCCAGCATTTT.

Only one count was recorded for this clone. The rearrangement uses TRBV27 and TRBJ2-3; a possible D gene is TRBD2 (5 bases). The V end was cut by 8 bases, the J end by 8 bases, with 20 bases between. The V gene's germline CDR1 is MNHEY and CDR2 SMNVEV (reference sequence). This CDR3 has 14 residues. CDR3 sequence reads: CASPRGQVLGTQYF. As DNA, the CDR3 is TGTGCCAGCCCGCGCGGGCAGGTCTTAGGTACGCAGTATTTT.

The CDR3 here is CASSPGTGGDTGELFF. Written as DNA, the CDR3 is TGTGCCAGCTCACCGGGGACAGGGGGCGACACCGGGGAGCTGTTTTTT. The chain carries TRBV18 and TRBJ2-2, with TRBD1 matching over 12 bases. The V gene end was trimmed by 3 bases and the J gene end by 3 bases; junction bases not matched to a gene: 2. CDR1 and CDR2 from the germline V gene are KGHSH and LQKENI. The CDR3 extends over 16 amino acids.

This clone was picked up a small number of times. The chain couples TRBV5-6 to TRBJ1-2, with D hard to call. The CDR3 extends over 15 amino acids. The germline gives CDR1 SGHDT, CDR2 YYEEEE. V lost 0 bases, J lost 3 bases, and 12 bases lay in between. CDR3 protein: CASSLGGSGDYGYTF. CDR3 bases: TGTGCCAGCAGCTTGGGGGGAAGCGGTGACTATGGCTACACCTTC.

This clone has more than one count but fewer than ten. This CDR3 is CASTLDTRATEAFF. The DNA of the CDR3 is TGTGCCAGCACCCTGGACACCCGGGCCACTGAAGCTTTCTTT. V usage is TRBV6-5 and J usage is TRBJ1-1; the D gene is possibly TRBD1 (5 bases). Germline V gene lookup returns CDR1 MNHEY and CDR2 SVGAGI. The CDR3 sequence is 14 residues long. With 7 bases removed from V and 4 bases from J, the gap between germline ends came to 16 bases.

The rearrangement links TRBV11-2 to TRBJ1-1; D gene unclear. The CDR3 spans 15 residues. The V gene lost 5 bases and the J gene lost 7 bases, with 20 bases spanning the gap. Germline assignment: CDR1 SGHAT and CDR2 FQNNGV. DNA of the CDR3: TGTGCCAGCAGCCCCAGTGGGAGTGCTACCGTTGAAGCTTTCTTT. This codes for CASSPSGSATVEAFF.

This clone has more than one count but fewer than ten. This chain uses TRBV11-3 with TRBJ2-7; the D gene is possibly TRBD2 (6 bases). V lost 5 bases and J lost 7, with 21 bases in between. Germline V gene lookup returns CDR1 SGHNT and CDR2 YENEEA. The CDR3 runs 15 residues. CDR3 sequence (DNA): TGTGCCAGCAGCCCACGGGACTCCCGTAAAACTGAGCAGTACTTC. Its protein is CASSPRDSRKTEQYF.

The chain carries TRBV10-3 and TRBJ2-3; D unresolved. Trimming left V 7 bases short and J 2 bases short, with 13 bases between. The length of the CDR3 is 14 residues. Germline CDR1 and CDR2: ENHRY and SYGVKD. CDR3 residues: CAINAGTNTDTQYF. CDR3 bases: TGTGCCATCAACGCAGGCACAAACACAGATACGCAGTATTTT.